This T cell receptor (beta chain) was sequenced in a study of T cell responses to AZD1222 COVID-19 vaccine (dated by TCRdb to the early 2020s). For the study in its entirety: AZD1222 recipients with second doses at about 4 weeks or about 12 weeks were pooled, because spike-specific TCR depth and breadth did not differ between schedules. A total of about 250 trial participants underwent TCR sequencing, of whom more than 200 had received two doses of AZD1222 and some 26 had received two doses of the MenACWY control vaccine. Trial participants were enrolled by age into subgroups of 18-55, 56-69 and 70-plus years, and roughly 160, 29 and 62 TCR-sequenced participants, respectively, were included in these subgroups.

The CDR3 regions of human TCRbeta chains were subjected to immunosequencing. The study's processing was this. TCRs in the repertoires were compared against a reference library of SARS-CoV-2-specific TCRs that had been generated with the MIRA antigen-specificity platform. Breadth was defined as the fraction of unique TCRs that were SARS-CoV-2-associated, and depth was defined as the fraction of total T cells that were SARS-CoV-2-associated. Each spike-specific TCR was assigned to its reactive spike region and to a CD4 or CD8 class using the MIRA data. Log10-transformed breadth and depth values were compared by one-way ANOVA with Sidak's multiple comparisons tests. Sourced from immuneACCESS, this table was stored by TCRdb with only in-frame sequences that have V and J called. A share of the clones is absent; for the studies checked, an unresolved V gene accounts for under half, and the remainder has no known explanation. The V and J calls and clone size are taken from that table; D and trimming were inferred from the DNA. The sample records 150,000 to 200,000 clones, 94% of which are singletons. The leading ten clones occupy about 9.3% of the sample.

Remarks on this clone: Its antigen is unknown. No base quality values were provided; no much bigger clone lies one nucleotide off.

Read against the paper, the sample's time point label means: baseline before first vaccination. Samples from vaccinated people were obtained from the UK trials COV001 and COV002, which included a single-blind randomized controlled phase 2/3 trial of AZD1222 (ChAdOx1 nCoV-19) in healthy adults. Trial participant PBMC samples were collected at day 0 and day 28 after the second dose for TCRbeta chain sequencing. What the authors observed across the whole study: Reportedly, almost half of the unique spike-specific TCRs recognized epitopes lying outside the regions that are mutated in the B.1.351 and B.1.1.7 variants. Most participants were white British and females outnumbered males, and the authors suggested that clonal diversity may have been underestimated. Vaccine-associated CD4 TCRs spanned the whole spike protein, with dominant responses in regions 160-218 and 743-854. Because no day 14 peak-response samples were available, repertoires were characterized only after the peak T cell response. Only a handful of AZD1222 recipients were SARS-CoV-2 seropositive at baseline, limiting conclusions about previously exposed vaccinees. In the small 56-69-year group, the increase in depth fell short of significance, most likely because of low power. After two AZD1222 doses, both the breadth and the depth of spike-specific TCRs were significantly higher than at day 0 and than in MenACWY recipients.

Germline trimming amounts to 6 bases on V and 5 bases on J, with 6 as the count of junction bases outside the gene matches. The CDR3 goes from the cysteine to the phenylalanine over 14 residues. Just the 42-base CDR3 DNA is kept, in frame starting at base 1. CDR1 and CDR2 were assigned from the germline V gene as ENHRY and SYGVKD. Sequencing was performed on peripheral blood, taken on day 0 of AZD1222 vaccination. The V gene is TRBV10-3 and the J gene is TRBJ1-1, and 10 junction bases match TRBD1. The receptor's source is an adult in good health. The DNA sequence reads TGTGCCATCAGCCGGGACAGGGGTGGAACTGAAGCTTTCTTT. This is translated as CAISRDRGGTEAFF.